These 13 T cell receptor beta chains share one sample of origin, sequenced in a study of blood T cell repertoires in COVID-19. Sequencing used immunoSEQ multiplex PCR; TCRdb keeps in-frame clones, though not all of them. Counted here are a few hundred thousand clones, roughly 90% occurring once; the ten biggest clones make up about 6.8%. The sequenced sample consisted of peripheral blood. Every receptor here comes from a man between 18 and 29 years old who had recovered from COVID-19.

The chain combines TRBV12-5 with TRBJ1-2, with TRBD1 matching 10 bases. Germline V lookup: CDR1 LGHNT, CDR2 FRNRAP. This CDR3 spans 15 amino acids. The junction had 5 bases not matched to a gene; V was cut back by 2 bases and J by 5 bases. The DNA of the CDR3 is TGTGCTAGTGGTTTGCTAAGACAGGGGGCTTATGGCTACACCTTC. It encodes CASGLLRQGAYGYTF.

V gene TRBV11-2 combines with J gene TRBJ1-2; 9 bases map to TRBD1. The V gene's germline CDR1 is SGHAT and CDR2 FQNNGV. V was pared by 6 bases and J by 4 bases, with 3 bases of the junction left unmatched. The CDR3 extends over 13 amino acids. In nucleotides, the CDR3 is TGTGCCAGCAGTTTGGACAGGGGCTATGGCTACACCTTC. Amino acids: CASSLDRGYGYTF.

The chain's CDR3 is CASSLDAYSYEQYF. CDR3 nucleotides: TGTGCCAGCAGCTTAGACGCGTACTCCTACGAGCAGTACTTC. The gene calls are TRBV7-2 and TRBJ2-7; D not certain. The CDR3 extends over 14 amino acids. V lost 1 base and J lost 0, with 7 bases in between. Looked up from germline, CDR1 is SGHTA and CDR2 is FQGNSA.

This chain links TRBV27 with TRBJ1-1; D remains unclear. V lost 4 bases to trimming and J lost 1 base, with 7 bases between them. Per germline, CDR1 MNHEY and CDR2 SMNVEV (reference sequence). The CDR3 is 13 residues long. The CDR3 sequence is CASSSGRNTEAFF. CDR3 coding DNA: TGTGCCAGCAGTTCTGGGAGGAACACTGAAGCTTTCTTT.

The chain uses TRBV25-1 and TRBJ1-3; the D is unclear. Germline lookup yields CDR1 MGHDK and CDR2 SYGVNS. Trimming took 1 base from V and 3 from J, leaving 7 bases between them. The CDR3 has 14 residues. The CDR3 loop is CASSESSFGNTIYF. The DNA for the CDR3 is TGTGCCAGCAGTGAATCCAGTTTTGGAAACACCATATATTTT. Variable domain in full (rest from reference TRBV25-1 and TRBJ1-3): EADIYQTPRYLVIGTGKKITLECSQTMGHDKMYWYQQDPGMELHLIHYSYGVNSTEKGDLSSESTVSRIRTEHFPLTLESARPSHTSQYLCASSESSFGNTIYFGEGSWLTVV.

The CDR3 is CASSYTGYGYTF. The CDR3 DNA reads as TGTGCCAGCAGTTACACGGGCTATGGCTACACCTTC. The chain joins TRBV6-5 to TRBJ1-2; D remains unclear. Trimming cost V 2 bases and J 4 bases, with 5 bases left between them. Germline V gives CDR1 MNHEY, CDR2 SVGAGI. This CDR3 comprises 12 residues.

In nucleotides, the CDR3 is TGCAGCGTTGCCCTCGGGAGTCCGAACACCGGGGAGCTGTTTTTT. This gives the protein CSVALGSPNTGELFF. V usage is TRBV29-1 and J usage is TRBJ2-2, with D possibly being TRBD2 (6 bases). Deletions cut 4 bases from V and 0 bases from J, with 12 bases between. CDR1 is SQVTM and CDR2 is ANQGSEA in the germline V gene. This CDR3 region has 15 residues.

CDR3 loop: CASSQVRGIVNTEAFF. The CDR3 DNA follows: TGTGCCAGCAGCCAAGTCAGGGGAATAGTGAACACTGAAGCTTTCTTT. The V and J genes are TRBV3-1 (or the pseudogene TRBV3-2) and TRBJ1-1, with a tentative D call TRBD1 (6 bases). CDR1 and CDR2 from the germline V gene are LGHDT and YNNKEL (reference sequence). CDR3 size: 16 residues. The V and J ends lost 1 base and 0 bases respectively, with 12 bases between them.

The rearrangement uses TRBV11-3 and TRBJ2-1, with 9 bases that match TRBD2. V was clipped by 5 bases and J by 0 bases; unmatched bases: 8. Germline values: CDR1 SGHNT, CDR2 YENEEA. CDR3 size: 17 residues. DNA for the CDR3: TGTGCCAGCAGCCCGGGCGCGGGAGGGCCCTCCTACAATGAGCAGTTCTTC. Amino acids: CASSPGAGGPSYNEQFF.

This chain links TRBV24-1 with TRBJ1-2; 9 positions agree with TRBD1. Germline V gene sequence: CDR1 KGHDR, CDR2 SFDVKD. This CDR3 contains 17 residues. With V trimmed by 7 bases and J by 5 bases, 16 bases remained unmatched. The CDR3 spells CATRPRQGGLGGYGYTF. CDR3 sequence (DNA): TGTGCCACCAGGCCGCGACAGGGGGGGCTAGGGGGATATGGCTACACCTTC.

This sequence joins TRBV2 and TRBJ2-3; unclear D gene. Germline V gene data show CDR1 as SNHLY and CDR2 as FYNNEI. Trimming removed 1 base from V and 2 bases from J, with 7 bases in between. CDR3 length equals 14 residues. CDR3 DNA sequence: TGTGCCAGCAGTGAAGGGAGTTACACAGATACGCAGTATTTT. It specifies CASSEGSYTDTQYF.

The chain is built from TRBV7-3 and TRBJ1-1, with 8 nucleotides matching TRBD1. V shed 8 bases, J shed 6 bases, and the junction held 8 bases outside the gene matches. CDR1 is SGHTA, CDR2 FQGTGA, per germline. The CDR3 is 13 residues long. The CDR3 DNA is TGTGCCAGCTCCCCGGAGACAGGGGCTGAAGCTTTCTTT. Amino acid sequence: CASSPETGAEAFF.

The chain has TRBV2 and TRBJ1-3; D not certain. Germline CDR1 and CDR2: SNHLY and FYNNEI. The CDR3 extends over 14 amino acids. V lost 6 bases and J lost 0, with 9 bases in between. The CDR3 protein is CASSHGISGNTIYF. In DNA form, the CDR3 reads TGTGCCAGCAGCCACGGGATCTCTGGAAACACCATATATTTT.